This T cell receptor beta chain was recorded in a study of control samples from healthy donors and cancer patients. Assay used: immunoSEQ multiplex PCR; TCRdb lists only in-frame clones, some missing. The sample has roughly 130,000 clones, 90% to 95% seen once. A single count supports this clone. There are 14 residues in the CDR3. V trimming: 4 bases; J trimming: 5 bases; junction bases outside the gene matches: 7. Germline V CDR1 and CDR2: SQVTM, ANQGSEA. The chain couples TRBV29-1 to TRBJ2-5; 10 nucleotides line up with TRBD2. This clonotype originated in a man aged 50 to 60 with head and neck cancer. The sample consisted of PBMCs. Written as DNA, the CDR3 is TGCAGCGTTGGAGGACTAGCGGTAGGGGAGACCCAGTACTTC. It codes for CSVGGLAVGETQYF.